A selection of T cell receptor beta chains follows, all from one sample in a study of blood T cell repertoires in COVID-19. Generated by immunoSEQ multiplex PCR, the TCRdb table keeps only in-frame clones and is missing some. Among some 230,000 clones listed, around 84% were seen once. Input material: peripheral blood. The receptors originated from a man aged 45-65 years who had recovered from COVID-19. CDR3s include the opening cysteine and the closing phenylalanine or tryptophan. D genes are given only for firm matches.

d_call	j_call	v_call	cdr3_length	cdr3_nt	cdr3_aa
.	TRBJ1-2	TRBV9	15	TGTGCCAGCAGCCCCTCCCCGTCTAATAACTATGGCTACACCTTC	CASSPSPSNNYGYTF
.	TRBJ2-7	TRBV18	15	TGTGCCAGCTCACCAGACCAGGGTCCCAGGGACGAGCAGTACTTC	CASSPDQGPRDEQYF
TRBD2	TRBJ2-3	TRBV7-6	15	TGTGCCAGCAGTCGACTAGCGGGAGCAGCAGATACGCAGTATTTT	CASSRLAGAADTQYF
.	TRBJ1-1	TRBV9	16	TGTGCCAGCAGCGGAGGTGACAGGAACCAGAACACTGAAGCTTTCTTT	CASSGGDRNQNTEAFF
.	TRBJ1-1	TRBV28	14	TGTGCCAGCAAAGGTGGGGCTATGAACACTGAAGCTTTCTTT	CASKGGAMNTEAFF
.	TRBJ1-5	TRBV6-1	16	TGTGCCAGCAGTGATTGGACTCAAGATAGCAATCAGCCCCAGCATTTT	CASSDWTQDSNQPQHF
.	TRBJ1-5	TRBV28	14	TGTGCCAGCAGTACGAGGTTGGACAATCAGCCCCAGCATTTT	CASSTRLDNQPQHF
.	TRBJ1-6	TRBV30	14	TGTGCCTGGAGTGTATTGGGTCGAGGTTCACCCCTCCACTTT	CAWSVLGRGSPLHF
TRBD1	TRBJ2-2	TRBV11-2	15	TGTGCCAGCAGCTTCCCCGGGACAGGAGGCGGGGAGCTGTTTTTT	CASSFPGTGGGELFF
.	TRBJ1-2	TRBV15	14	TGTGCCACCAGCAGATTACAGGGAATTGATGGCTACACCTTC	CATSRLQGIDGYTF
.	TRBJ1-5	TRBV19	13	TGTGCCAGTAGCGACACACGCAATCAGCCCCAGCATTTT	CASSDTRNQPQHF
.	TRBJ2-2	TRBV28	14	TGTGCCAGCAGTGGGAGCCCGAACACCGGGGAGCTGTTTTTT	CASSGSPNTGELFF
TRBD2	TRBJ2-1	TRBV30	13	TGTGCCTGGGCGGGACTAGGGGGATATGAGCAGTTCTTC	CAWAGLGGYEQFF
TRBD2	TRBJ2-5	TRBV4-1	14	TGCGCCAGCAGCCACGGACTAGCGGGAGTGGTCCAGTACTTC	CASSHGLAGVVQYF